These 14 T cell receptor beta chains share one sample of origin, sequenced in a study of T cells after posttransplantation cyclophosphamide. Cells defined as naive were viable CD3+CD4+ or CD3+CD8+ and CCR7+CD45RA+CD45RO-CD95-CD27+CD28+. Sequencing was performed with immunoSEQ multiplex PCR; in TCRdb, only in-frame clones are kept and a portion is missing. The sample lists more than 30,000 clones, 90% to 95% occurring once. The sample was naive CD4+ T cells sorted from PBMCs. These TCRs come from a woman aged 60-75 years in good health, CMV-negative, and a related stem cell transplant donor.

The chain couples TRBV7-3 to TRBJ2-1; 13 bases fit TRBD2. CDR3 length equals 15 residues. The V gene end was trimmed by 4 bases and the J gene end by 6 bases; junction bases not matched to a gene: 3. CDR1 and CDR2 from the germline V gene are SGHTA and FQGTGA. The chain's CDR3 is CASSSGLAGSNEQFF. CDR3 coding DNA: TGTGCCAGCAGCTCGGGACTAGCGGGGAGCAATGAGCAGTTCTTC. Together with reference TRBV7-3 and TRBJ2-1, the CDR3 gives the full variable domain: GAGVSQTPSNKVTEKGKYVELRCDPISGHTALYWYRQSLGQGPEFLIYFQGTGAADDSGLPNDRFFAVRPEGSVSTLKIQRTERGDSAVYLCASSSGLAGSNEQFFGPGTRLTVL.

The sample holds one count of this clone. The chain recombines TRBV4-3 with TRBJ1-6; D is ambiguous. The CDR3 is made up of 13 amino acids. The germline gives CDR1 LGHNA, CDR2 YSLEER. Trimming removed 4 bases at V and 7 bases at J, with 8 bases between. The CDR3 DNA sequence: TGCGCCAGCAGCCCCGGTTCCAATTCACCCCTCCACTTT. It encodes CASSPGSNSPLHF.

The genes are TRBV19 and TRBJ1-5, with 8 bases fitting TRBD1. Germline CDR1 and CDR2: LNHDA and SQIVND (reference sequence). Trimming cost V 3 bases and J 4 bases; bases outside gene matches: 2. The CDR3 has 14 residues. The CDR3 region is CASSIRGQNQPQHF. CDR3 bases: TGTGCCAGTAGTATCAGGGGGCAAAATCAGCCCCAGCATTTT.

This clone was observed a few times. One junction end does not reproduce the germline sequence, and a read error may be involved. This chain connects TRBV25-1 to TRBJ2-6; possible D gene TRBD2, 5 bases. The CDR3 spans 12 residues. The germline V gene encodes CDR1 MGHDK and CDR2 SYGVNS. The CDR3 spells CASSEPQSGFDF. The CDR3 DNA sequence: TGTGCCAGCAGTGAACCCCAGAGCGGTTTTGATTTC. Full variable domain (rest looked up from reference TRBV25-1 and TRBJ2-6): EADIYQTPRYLVIGTGKKITLECSQTMGHDKMYWYQQDPGMELHLIHYSYGVNSTEKGDLSSESTVSRIRTEHFPLTLESARPSHTSQYLCASSEPQSGFDFGAGSRLTVL.

The gene calls are TRBV5-1 and TRBJ2-5, with 10 positions matching TRBD2. The V gene's germline CDR1 is SGHRS and CDR2 YFSETQ. Germline trimming cut 7 bases from V and 6 bases from J; bases unmatched to any gene: 9. The CDR3 is 14 amino acids. The DNA for the CDR3 is TGCGCCAGCGACCCCAGCGGGGGGGGGAAGACCCAGTACTTC. Translation: CASDPSGGGKTQYF. Full variable domain (rest looked up from reference TRBV5-1 and TRBJ2-5): KAGVTQTPRYLIKTRGQQVTLSCSPISGHRSVSWYQQTPGQGLQFLFEYFSETQRNKGNFPGRFSGRQFSNSRSEMNVSTLELGDSALYLCASDPSGGGKTQYFGPGTRLLVL.

The chain links TRBV19 to TRBJ2-5, with TRBD2 as a possible D gene (5 bases). Germline assignment: CDR1 LNHDA and CDR2 SQIVND (reference sequence). Trimming removed 5 bases from V and 5 bases from J, with 12 bases in between. CDR3 length: 13 residues. The CDR3 DNA sequence: TGTGCCAGTAGTCCGGAGGCCATCGAGACCCAGTACTTC. Protein: CASSPEAIETQYF.

The CDR3 DNA follows: TGCGCCAGCAGCTTAGACAGGGGATACGAGCAGTACTTC. Its protein product is CASSLDRGYEQYF. The rearrangement uses TRBV5-1 and TRBJ2-7; 8 bases match TRBD1. The V gene end was trimmed by 2 bases and the J gene end by 4 bases; junction bases not matched to a gene: 2. The CDR3 runs 13 residues. The V gene's germline CDR1 is SGHRS and CDR2 YFSETQ.

This chain connects TRBV5-1 to TRBJ2-7; possible D gene TRBD2, 5 bases. The CDR3 is made up of 14 amino acids. V was trimmed by 7 bases and J by 0 bases, leaving 14 bases between them. The germline V gene has CDR1 SGHRS and CDR2 YFSETQ. The CDR3 coding sequence is TGCGCCAGCGCCCTCGGTGGGAGCTCCTACGAGCAGTACTTC. Amino acids: CASALGGSSYEQYF. The full variable domain, with the rest looked up from reference TRBV5-1 and TRBJ2-7, is KAGVTQTPRYLIKTRGQQVTLSCSPISGHRSVSWYQQTPGQGLQFLFEYFSETQRNKGNFPGRFSGRQFSNSRSEMNVSTLELGDSALYLCASALGGSSYEQYFGPGTRLTVT.

This clone has only a few counts. V usage is TRBV29-1 and J usage is TRBJ1-3, with D possibly TRBD1 on 5 matching bases. The CDR3 length is 14 residues. Germline CDR1 is SQVTM and CDR2 is ANQGSEA. Trimming pared 4 bases from V and 4 bases from J, leaving 14 bases between. This CDR3 reads CSVGQGSRGNTIYF. The CDR3, as DNA: TGCAGCGTTGGGCAGGGAAGCCGAGGAAACACCATATATTTT.

This rearrangement joins TRBV19 to TRBJ1-2; D gene uncertain. The germline V and J ends were trimmed by 7 bases and 7 bases, with 19 bases remaining between them. The CDR3 sequence is 14 residues long. The germline V gene has CDR1 LNHDA and CDR2 SQIVND (reference sequence). The DNA of the CDR3 is TGTGCCAGTATCTCAACTGATGAAGTTTCTGGCTACACCTTC. Translated, it gives CASISTDEVSGYTF.

The chain joins TRBV2 to TRBJ2-4; D remains unclear. The V gene lost 0 bases and the J gene lost 7 bases, with 4 bases spanning the gap. CDR3 length equals 12 residues. CDR1 and CDR2 (germline): SNHLY, FYNNEI. The CDR3 protein is CASSEARNIQYF. The DNA for the CDR3 is TGTGCCAGCAGTGAAGCTCGGAACATTCAGTACTTC.

The chain carries TRBV28 and TRBJ2-1, with TRBD2 identical over 9 bases. The germline V gene has CDR1 MDHEN and CDR2 SYDVKM. The CDR3 totals 14 residues. The ends lost 2 bases at V and 14 bases at J; junction bases unmatched: 10. CDR3 protein: CASSLSGGRALEFF. In DNA form, the CDR3 reads TGTGCCAGCAGTTTAAGCGGCGGGAGGGCCCTGGAGTTCTTC.

DNA of the CDR3: TGTGCCAGCAGCTTAAGGCAGGCCTCTACTAGCACAGATACGCAGTATTTT. This codes for CASSLRQASTSTDTQYF. This rearrangement joins TRBV7-3 to TRBJ2-3; no definite D call. Trimming removed 1 base at V and 0 bases at J, with 14 bases between. CDR3 length: 17 residues. CDR1 SGHTA and CDR2 FQGTGA come from the germline V gene.

This clone was seen just once. The chain carries TRBV6-1 and TRBJ2-7; 8 bases are shared with TRBD1. Germline trimming cut 5 bases from V and 4 bases from J; bases unmatched to any gene: 7. The CDR3 runs 14 residues. CDR1 is MNHNS, CDR2 SASEGT, per germline. The CDR3 DNA follows: TGTGCCAGCAGTTCGGACAGGGTTTCTTACGAGCAGTACTTC. Translated: CASSSDRVSYEQYF.